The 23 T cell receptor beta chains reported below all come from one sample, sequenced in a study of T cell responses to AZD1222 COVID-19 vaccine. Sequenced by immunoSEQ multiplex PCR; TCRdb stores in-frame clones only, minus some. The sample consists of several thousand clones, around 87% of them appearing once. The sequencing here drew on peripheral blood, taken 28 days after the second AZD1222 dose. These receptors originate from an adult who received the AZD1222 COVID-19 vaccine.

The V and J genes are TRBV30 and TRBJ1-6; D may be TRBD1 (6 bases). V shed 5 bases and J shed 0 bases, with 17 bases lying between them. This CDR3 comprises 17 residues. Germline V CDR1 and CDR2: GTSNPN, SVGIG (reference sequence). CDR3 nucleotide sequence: TGTGCCTGGCGTTTGGCGGGGGCGAGCTCCTATAATTCACCCCTCCACTTT. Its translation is CAWRLAGASSYNSPLHF. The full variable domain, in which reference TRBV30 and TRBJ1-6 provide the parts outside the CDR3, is SQTIHQWPATLVQPVGSPLSLECTVEGTSNPNLYWYRQAAGRGLQLLFYSVGIGQISSEVPQNLSASRPQDRQFILSSKKLLLSDSGFYLCAWRLAGASSYNSPLHFGNGTRLTVT.

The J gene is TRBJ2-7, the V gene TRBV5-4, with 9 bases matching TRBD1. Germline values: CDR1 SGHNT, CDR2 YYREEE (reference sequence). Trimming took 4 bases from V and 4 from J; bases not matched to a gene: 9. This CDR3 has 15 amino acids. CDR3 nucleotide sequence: TGTGCCAGCAGCCCCGGACAGGGGAGGGGGTACGAGCAGTACTTC. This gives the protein CASSPGQGRGYEQYF.

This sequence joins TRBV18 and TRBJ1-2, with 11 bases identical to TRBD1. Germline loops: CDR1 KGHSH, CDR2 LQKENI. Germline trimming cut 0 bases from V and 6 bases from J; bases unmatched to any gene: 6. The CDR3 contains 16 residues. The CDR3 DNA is TGTGCCAGCTCACCACCGGGACAGGGGGTTGTTGATGGCTACACCTTC. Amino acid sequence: CASSPPGQGVVDGYTF.

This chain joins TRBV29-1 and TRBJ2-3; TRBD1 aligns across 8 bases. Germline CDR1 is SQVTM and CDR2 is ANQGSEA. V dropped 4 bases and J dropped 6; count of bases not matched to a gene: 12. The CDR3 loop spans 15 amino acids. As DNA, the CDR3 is TGCAGCGTTGCCCCCCTACAGGGGGAATCCGATACGCAGTATTTT. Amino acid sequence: CSVAPLQGESDTQYF.

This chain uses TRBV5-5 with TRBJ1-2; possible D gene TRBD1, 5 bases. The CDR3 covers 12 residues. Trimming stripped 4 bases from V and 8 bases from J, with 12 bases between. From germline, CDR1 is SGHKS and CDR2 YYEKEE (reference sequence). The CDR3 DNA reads TGTGCCAGCAGCATGGGGCTTCGGGGCTACACCTTC. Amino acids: CASSMGLRGYTF.

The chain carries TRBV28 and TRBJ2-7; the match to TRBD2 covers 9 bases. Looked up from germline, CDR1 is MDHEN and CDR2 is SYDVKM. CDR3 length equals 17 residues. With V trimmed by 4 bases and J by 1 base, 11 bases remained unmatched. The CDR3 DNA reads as TGTGCCAGCAGTTCACCCTCAGGCGCGGGAGGGTCCTACGAGCAGTACTTC. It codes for CASSSPSGAGGSYEQYF.

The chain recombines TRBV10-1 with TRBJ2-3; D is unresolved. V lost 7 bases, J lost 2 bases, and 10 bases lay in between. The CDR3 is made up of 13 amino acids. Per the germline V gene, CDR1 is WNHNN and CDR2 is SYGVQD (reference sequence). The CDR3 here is CASKSPITDTQYF. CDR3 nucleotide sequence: TGCGCCAGCAAATCTCCCATCACAGATACGCAGTATTTT.

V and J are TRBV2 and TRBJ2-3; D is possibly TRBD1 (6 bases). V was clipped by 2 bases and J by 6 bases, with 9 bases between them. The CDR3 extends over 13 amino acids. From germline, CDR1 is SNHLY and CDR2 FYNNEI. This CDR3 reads CASSENREDTQYF. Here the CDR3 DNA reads TGTGCCAGCAGTGAAAACAGGGAGGATACGCAGTATTTT.

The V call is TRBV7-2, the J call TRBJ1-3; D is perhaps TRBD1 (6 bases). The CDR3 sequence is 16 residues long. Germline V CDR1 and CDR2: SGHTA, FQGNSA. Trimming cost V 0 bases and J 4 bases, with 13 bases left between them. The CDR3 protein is CASSLAWGPSGNTIYF. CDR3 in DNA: TGTGCCAGCAGCTTAGCATGGGGGCCGTCCGGAAACACCATATATTTT. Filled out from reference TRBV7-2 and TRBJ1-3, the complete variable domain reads GAGVSQSPSNKVTEKGKDVELRCDPISGHTALYWYRQSLGQGLEFLIYFQGNSAPDKSGLPSDRFSAERTGGSVSTLTIQRTQQEDSAVYLCASSLAWGPSGNTIYFGEGSWLTVV.

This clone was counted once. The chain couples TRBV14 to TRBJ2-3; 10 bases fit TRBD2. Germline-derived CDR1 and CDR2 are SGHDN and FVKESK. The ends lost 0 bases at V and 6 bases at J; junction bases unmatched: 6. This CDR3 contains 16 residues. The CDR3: CASSQDWLAGVDTQYF. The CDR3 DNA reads TGTGCCAGCAGCCAAGATTGGCTAGCGGGGGTGGATACGCAGTATTTT. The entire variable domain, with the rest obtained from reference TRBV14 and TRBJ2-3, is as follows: EAGVTQFPSHSVIEKGQTVTLRCDPISGHDNLYWYRRVMGKEIKFLLHFVKESKQDESGMPNNRFLAERTGGTYSTLKVQPAELEDSGVYFCASSQDWLAGVDTQYFGPGTRLTVL.

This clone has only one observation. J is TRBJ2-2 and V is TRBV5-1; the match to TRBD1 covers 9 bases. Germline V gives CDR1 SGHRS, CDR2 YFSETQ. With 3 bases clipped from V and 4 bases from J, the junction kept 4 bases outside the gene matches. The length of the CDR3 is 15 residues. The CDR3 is CASSWGTGSTGELFF. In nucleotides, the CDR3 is TGCGCCAGCAGCTGGGGGACAGGGTCCACCGGGGAGCTGTTTTTT.

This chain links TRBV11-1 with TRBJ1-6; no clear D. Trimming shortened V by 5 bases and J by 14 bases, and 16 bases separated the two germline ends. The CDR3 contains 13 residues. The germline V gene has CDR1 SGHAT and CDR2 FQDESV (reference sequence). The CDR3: CASSPKTHFTLHF. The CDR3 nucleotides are TGTGCCAGCAGCCCGAAGACACACTTCACCCTCCACTTT.

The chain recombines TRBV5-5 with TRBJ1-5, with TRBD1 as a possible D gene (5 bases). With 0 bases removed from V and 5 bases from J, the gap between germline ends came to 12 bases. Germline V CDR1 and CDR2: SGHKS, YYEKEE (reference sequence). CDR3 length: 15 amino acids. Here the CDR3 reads CASSLAGGYDQPQHF. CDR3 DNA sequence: TGTGCCAGCAGCTTGGCGGGGGGGTACGATCAGCCCCAGCATTTT.

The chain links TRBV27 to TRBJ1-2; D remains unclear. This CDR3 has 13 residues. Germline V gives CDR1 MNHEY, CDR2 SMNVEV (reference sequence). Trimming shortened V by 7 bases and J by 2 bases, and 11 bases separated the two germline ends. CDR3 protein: CASTPAGNYGYTF. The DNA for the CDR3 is TGTGCCAGCACCCCCGCCGGGAACTATGGCTACACCTTC.

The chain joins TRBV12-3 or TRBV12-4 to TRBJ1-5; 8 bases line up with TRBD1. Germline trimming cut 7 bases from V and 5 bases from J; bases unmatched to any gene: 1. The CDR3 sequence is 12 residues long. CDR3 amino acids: CASKTGDQPQHF. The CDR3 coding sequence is TGTGCCAGCAAGACAGGGGATCAGCCCCAGCATTTT.

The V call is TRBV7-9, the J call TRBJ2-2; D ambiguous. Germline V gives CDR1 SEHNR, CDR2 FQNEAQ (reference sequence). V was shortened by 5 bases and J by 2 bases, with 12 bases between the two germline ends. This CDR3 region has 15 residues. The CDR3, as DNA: TGTGCCAGCAGCGGATACAGCGTTAACACCGGGGAGCTGTTTTTT. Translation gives CASSGYSVNTGELFF.

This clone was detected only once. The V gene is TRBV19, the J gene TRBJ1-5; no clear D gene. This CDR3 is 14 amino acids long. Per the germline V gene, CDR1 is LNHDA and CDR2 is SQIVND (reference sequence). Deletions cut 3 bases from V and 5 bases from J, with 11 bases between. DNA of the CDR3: TGTGCCAGTAGTATCGTGAATTCTGATCAGCCCCAGCATTTT. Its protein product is CASSIVNSDQPQHF.

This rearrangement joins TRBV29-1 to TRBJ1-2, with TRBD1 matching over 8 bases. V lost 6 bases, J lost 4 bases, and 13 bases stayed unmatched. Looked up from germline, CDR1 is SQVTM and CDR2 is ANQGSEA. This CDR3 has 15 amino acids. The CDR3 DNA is TGCAGCGTCGAGACCCCGACAGGGGAGGGCTATGGCTACACCTTC. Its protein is CSVETPTGEGYGYTF.

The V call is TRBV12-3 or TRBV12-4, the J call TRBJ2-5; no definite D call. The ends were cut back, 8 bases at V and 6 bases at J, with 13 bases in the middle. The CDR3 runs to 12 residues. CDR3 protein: CASRRLDKTQYF. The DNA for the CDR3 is TGTGCCAGCCGCCGGTTAGACAAGACCCAGTACTTC.

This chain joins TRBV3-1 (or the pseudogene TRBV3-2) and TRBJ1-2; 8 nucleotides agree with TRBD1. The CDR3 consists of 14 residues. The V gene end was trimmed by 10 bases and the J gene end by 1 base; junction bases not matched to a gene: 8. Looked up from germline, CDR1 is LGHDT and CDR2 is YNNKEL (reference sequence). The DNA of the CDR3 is TGTGCCACCCAGGACAGGGATATTAACTATGGCTACACCTTC. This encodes CATQDRDINYGYTF.

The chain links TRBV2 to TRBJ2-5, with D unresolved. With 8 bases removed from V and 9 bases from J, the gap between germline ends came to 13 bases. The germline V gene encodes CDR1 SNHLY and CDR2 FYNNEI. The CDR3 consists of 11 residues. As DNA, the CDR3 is TGTGCCAGCTCACCCCTAGGGCCCCAGTACTTC. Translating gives CASSPLGPQYF.

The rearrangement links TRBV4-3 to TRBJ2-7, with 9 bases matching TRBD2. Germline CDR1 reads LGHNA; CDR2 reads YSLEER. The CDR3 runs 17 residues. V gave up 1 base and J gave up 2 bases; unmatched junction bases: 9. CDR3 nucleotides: TGCGCCAGCAGCCAAGGGGACATGACTAGCGGCGCCTACGAGCAGTACTTC. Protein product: CASSQGDMTSGAYEQYF.

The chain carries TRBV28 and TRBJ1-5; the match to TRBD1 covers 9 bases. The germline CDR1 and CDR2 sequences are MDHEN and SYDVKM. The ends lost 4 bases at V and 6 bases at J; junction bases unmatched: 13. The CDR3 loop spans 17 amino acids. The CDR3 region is CASSSPGQGRTGQPQHF. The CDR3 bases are TGTGCCAGCAGTTCCCCGGGACAGGGAAGGACGGGTCAGCCCCAGCATTTT.